The 20 T cell receptor beta chains given below trace back to one sample, sequenced in a study of control samples from healthy donors and cancer patients. Produced via immunoSEQ multiplex PCR; TCRdb's table is partial and in-frame only. The table shows around 180,000 clones, with 91% occurring only once. Sample: blood. The receptors derive from a woman aged 40 to 49 in good health.

This clone was detected only a few times. The chain links TRBV12-3 or TRBV12-4 to TRBJ1-2; no reliable D call. Trimming took 8 bases from V and 6 from J, leaving 13 bases between them. This CDR3 comprises 12 residues. The CDR3 DNA sequence: TGTGCCAGCCTTAAGATGAGGGATGGCTACACCTTC. As protein: CASLKMRDGYTF.

The chain is built from TRBV5-6 and TRBJ2-1, with TRBD1 matching over 9 bases. The J segment lost 7 bases and the V segment lost 2 bases, leaving 7 bases of the junction unmatched. The CDR3 consists of 15 residues. Germline lookup yields CDR1 SGHDT and CDR2 YYEEEE. The CDR3 protein is CASSFGTGIWNEQFF. Here the CDR3 DNA reads TGTGCCAGCAGCTTTGGGACAGGGATTTGGAATGAGCAGTTCTTC. Together with reference TRBV5-6 and TRBJ2-1, the CDR3 gives the full variable domain: DAGVTQSPTHLIKTRGQQVTLRCSPKSGHDTVSWYQQALGQGPQFIFQYYEEEERQRGNFPDRFSGHQFPNYSSELNVNALLLGDSALYLCASSFGTGIWNEQFFGPGTRLTVL.

On this clone: Different DNA sequences within this sample yield the same CDR3. The chain is built from TRBV20-1 and TRBJ2-5; D unresolved. Germline lookup yields CDR1 DFQATT and CDR2 SNEGSKA (reference sequence). CDR3 size: 10 residues. Trimming shortened V by 3 bases and J by 4 bases, and 3 bases separated the two germline ends. The CDR3 protein is CSASGETQYF. The CDR3 DNA reads as TGCAGTGCTAGCGGAGAGACCCAGTACTTC.

This clone came up once. The J gene is TRBJ1-3, the V gene TRBV5-1; no clear D. The V and J ends lost 7 bases and 7 bases respectively, with 15 bases between them. Germline V gene data show CDR1 as SGHRS and CDR2 as YFSETQ. This CDR3 has 13 residues. CDR3 in amino acids: CASPPPGRNTIYF. In nucleotides, the CDR3 is TGCGCCAGCCCGCCCCCGGGGAGGAACACCATATATTTT.

This clone was recorded only once. The rearrangement joins TRBV6-6 to TRBJ1-6; 8 bases agree with TRBD1. The CDR3 contains 14 residues. V lost 6 bases and J lost 10; bases outside the gene matches: 8. Germline CDR1 reads MNHNY; CDR2 reads SVGAGI (reference sequence). For the CDR3, the DNA is TGTGCCAGCAGCCACGGACAGGGAGACTCACCCCTCCACTTT. Protein: CASSHGQGDSPLHF.

The chain joins TRBV18 to TRBJ1-1; D might be TRBD1 (5 bases). The V end lost 3 bases, the J end lost 4 bases, and 15 bases lay between the germline ends. Germline V CDR1 and CDR2: KGHSH, LQKENI. The length of the CDR3 is 15 residues. Here the CDR3 reads CASSPQQARSTEAFF. CDR3 nucleotide sequence: TGTGCCAGCTCACCCCAACAGGCGAGAAGCACTGAAGCTTTCTTT.

CDR3 protein: CASSHPTGDGNSPLHF. The CDR3 coding sequence is TGCGCCAGCAGCCACCCAACAGGGGACGGTAATTCACCCCTCCACTTT. The rearrangement joins TRBV4-1 to TRBJ1-6; TRBD1 aligns across 7 bases. The CDR3 is made up of 16 amino acids. V dropped 3 bases and J dropped 6; count of bases not matched to a gene: 8. Germline lookup yields CDR1 MGHRA and CDR2 YSYEKL.

This clone was seen a handful of times. The V call is TRBV27, the J call TRBJ1-4; 7 bases line up with TRBD1. In germline, CDR1 is MNHEY, CDR2 SMNVEV (reference sequence). Trimming cost V 3 bases and J 10 bases; bases outside gene matches: 5. CDR3 size: 13 residues. CDR3: CASSLRGPGKLFF. The CDR3 region has the DNA TGTGCCAGCAGTTTGAGGGGGCCCGGAAAACTGTTTTTT.

The CDR3 DNA sequence: TGTGCCAGCAGTACTGGACAGGGTTTCTACGAGCAGTACTTC. Translated, it gives CASSTGQGFYEQYF. This chain connects TRBV6-6 to TRBJ2-7; 8 bases map to TRBD1. CDR1 MNHNY and CDR2 SVGAGI come from the germline V gene (reference sequence). The CDR3 has 14 residues. V trimming: 5 bases; J trimming: 3 bases; junction bases outside the gene matches: 6.

The V call is TRBV5-4, the J call TRBJ2-7, with TRBD2 as a possible D gene (6 bases). The germline gives CDR1 SGHNT, CDR2 YYREEE (reference sequence). Trimming shortened V by 8 bases and J by 5 bases, and 11 bases separated the two germline ends. This CDR3 spans 11 amino acids. CDR3 residues: CASRWGDEQYF. CDR3 in DNA: TGTGCCAGTAGGTGGGGGGACGAGCAGTACTTC.

This rearrangement joins TRBV10-1 to TRBJ1-1; possible D gene TRBD1, 5 bases. The CDR3 runs 14 residues. V lost 5 bases, J lost 0 bases, and 10 bases lay in between. The germline gives CDR1 WNHNN, CDR2 SYGVQD (reference sequence). CDR3: CASSQDTLNTEAFF. In DNA form, the CDR3 reads TGCGCCAGCAGTCAGGACACCTTGAACACTGAAGCTTTCTTT.

The chain recombines TRBV5-1 with TRBJ1-1; D is unclear. Trimming stripped 2 bases from V and 0 bases from J, with 5 bases between. Germline CDR1 and CDR2: SGHRS and YFSETQ. The CDR3 has 13 residues. In DNA form, the CDR3 reads TGCGCCAGCAGCTTAAGTATGAACACTGAAGCTTTCTTT. Translating gives CASSLSMNTEAFF.

V is TRBV5-1 and J is TRBJ2-5; TRBD1 matches 7 bases. V was pared by 2 bases and J by 1 base, with 5 bases of the junction left unmatched. Germline CDR1 and CDR2: SGHRS and YFSETQ. There are 15 residues in the CDR3. Here the CDR3 DNA reads TGCGCCAGCAGCTTTTACAGGGGAACCCAAGAGACCCAGTACTTC. It translates to CASSFYRGTQETQYF.

The gene calls are TRBV10-3 and TRBJ2-3, with 9 bases lining up with TRBD2. V lost 7 bases and J lost 2; bases outside the gene matches: 7. The germline gives CDR1 ENHRY, CDR2 SYGVKD. The CDR3 has 15 residues. The CDR3 bases are TGTGCCATCATGGTCGGGACTAGCCTCACAGATACGCAGTATTTT. Protein sequence: CAIMVGTSLTDTQYF.

The chain has TRBV19 and TRBJ1-1, with TRBD1 matching 7 bases. Germline V gives CDR1 LNHDA, CDR2 SQIVND (reference sequence). The CDR3 has 16 amino acids. Trimming cost V 5 bases and J 1 base; bases outside gene matches: 10. CDR3 sequence reads: CASSSTRWTGNTEAFF. CDR3 sequence (DNA): TGTGCCAGTAGTTCCACAAGGTGGACAGGGAACACTGAAGCTTTCTTT.

The chain uses TRBV5-6 and TRBJ1-1; 7 positions agree with TRBD1. V was pared by 4 bases and J by 11 bases, with 5 bases of the junction left unmatched. CDR1 and CDR2 (germline): SGHDT, YYEEEE. The CDR3 covers 11 residues. This chain's CDR3 is CASSTGQRAFF. The CDR3, as DNA: TGTGCCAGCAGCACGGGACAGAGGGCTTTCTTT.

This clone was observed a few times. The V gene is TRBV27, the J gene TRBJ1-1; D gene ambiguous. CDR1 is MNHEY, CDR2 SMNVEV, per germline (reference sequence). This CDR3 has 14 residues. V lost 5 bases to trimming and J lost 8 bases, with 18 bases between them. CDR3 DNA: TGTGCCAGCAGTAATGTCGGGAAAAGTCGGGAAGCTTTCTTT. It yields the protein CASSNVGKSREAFF.

In this sample, this clone turned up a few times. The chain joins TRBV4-1 to TRBJ1-4; D gene uncertain. The germline CDR1 and CDR2 sequences are MGHRA and YSYEKL. V lost 0 bases to trimming and J lost 8 bases, with 4 bases between them. The CDR3 consists of 12 residues. The CDR3 region has the DNA TGCGCCAGCAGCCAAGATCGGGAAAAACTGTTTTTT. It yields the protein CASSQDREKLFF.

The chain couples TRBV5-1 to TRBJ1-1, with 7 nucleotides matching TRBD1. The length of the CDR3 is 16 residues. Germline V lookup: CDR1 SGHRS, CDR2 YFSETQ. J was trimmed by 0 bases and V by 4 bases; bases with no gene match: 9. The CDR3 loop reads CASSKRRDSMNTEAFF. CDR3 nucleotides: TGCGCCAGCAGCAAGCGCCGGGACAGCATGAACACTGAAGCTTTCTTT.

This clone turned up a few times. The rearrangement links TRBV10-3 to TRBJ2-3, with 10 nucleotides matching TRBD2. Germline trimming cut 0 bases from V and 1 base from J; bases unmatched to any gene: 4. The germline V gene encodes CDR1 ENHRY and CDR2 SYGVKD. The CDR3 length is 17 residues. CDR3 nucleotide sequence: TGTGCCATCAGTGAGTCGATAGCGGGGGGACGCACAGATACGCAGTATTTT. Its protein is CAISESIAGGRTDTQYF.